This T cell receptor beta chain stems from a study of CD8 T cells in ankylosing spondylitis. Study-wide results and limits: Reports say disease-linked clones showed up significantly more in matched ankylosing spondylitis synovial fluid. A motif of under ten highly homologous TCR beta variants was seen as apparently characteristic of ankylosing spondylitis blood.

Quantitative 5'-RACE with molecular barcodes generated TCR beta libraries. TCRdb used MiXCR to reprocess the 5' RACE reads, holding one entry per CDR3 protein. Of 80,000 to 100,000 distinct CDR3 sequences in the sample, 8.5% to 9% were seen once. There are many counts of this clonotype. Its target is unknown. Per the germline V gene, CDR1 is SGDLS and CDR2 is YYNGEE. Trimming at V came to 4 bases and at J to 6 bases, leaving 11 bases not matched to a gene. This CDR3 region has 15 residues. Material for sequencing was blood, either unsorted or a sorted T cell fraction (not recorded which). The receptor was isolated from a male donor with ankylosing spondylitis or in good health (not recorded which). V and J are TRBV9 and TRBJ2-7, with 9 bases fitting TRBD1. The CDR3 region is CASSLQGQGVSEQYF. In DNA form, the CDR3 reads TGTGCCAGCAGCCTCCAGGGACAGGGTGTTTCCGAGCAGTACTTC.